Below, 26 T cell receptor beta chains from the same sample are listed, as sequenced in a study of cytomegalovirus exposure and HLA in healthy donors. The PCR ran on 60 Vbeta and 13 Jbeta primers. Libraries were prepared by immunoSEQ multiplex PCR; TCRdb keeps only in-frame clonotypes and omits some of them. The table shows fewer than 250,000 clones, with about 77% occurring only once. Sequencing was carried out using PBMCs. Receptors were obtained from a woman aged 25 to 45 in good health and CMV-seropositive.

Regarding this clone: The sample holds other DNA sequences that translate to the same CDR3. The V gene is TRBV29-1, the J gene TRBJ2-3, with TRBD2 identical over 15 bases. V shed 5 bases, J shed 6 bases, and the junction held 3 bases outside the gene matches. This CDR3 has 14 amino acids. The germline CDR1 and CDR2 sequences are SQVTM and ANQGSEA. The CDR3 DNA is TGCAGCGTTCGGACTAGCGGGGGGGCCGATACGCAGTATTTT. This encodes CSVRTSGGADTQYF.

The genes are TRBV7-2 and TRBJ1-3; perhaps TRBD1 as D (6 bases). The CDR3 runs 16 residues. The V gene lost 5 bases and the J gene lost 0 bases, with 14 bases spanning the gap. Germline CDR1 SGHTA, CDR2 FQGNSA. The CDR3 nucleotides are TGTGCCAGCAGCCTCACACGCAGGGGCTCTGGAAACACCATATATTTT. This encodes CASSLTRRGSGNTIYF.

The chain carries TRBV28 and TRBJ2-1; D is undetermined. This CDR3 contains 12 residues. Germline-derived CDR1 and CDR2 are MDHEN and SYDVKM. Between the trimmed V and J ends, which lost 7 bases and 0 bases, there was a span of 4 bases. The CDR3 protein is CASTGSYNEQFF. CDR3 sequence (DNA): TGTGCCAGCACCGGCTCCTACAATGAGCAGTTCTTC.

The CDR3 region has the DNA TGTGCCAGTAGTATTGCGTGGTCACCCCTCCACTTT. The encoded protein is CASSIAWSPLHF. The chain has TRBV19 and TRBJ1-6; unclear D gene. V dropped 3 bases and J dropped 10 bases, with 7 bases sitting between them. Germline V gene sequence: CDR1 LNHDA, CDR2 SQIVND (reference sequence). CDR3 size: 12 residues.

This clone was detected once. The V call is TRBV19, the J call TRBJ2-1; D is perhaps TRBD2 (6 bases). Trimming stripped 1 base from V and 0 bases from J, with 7 bases between. The CDR3 runs 15 residues. Germline CDR1 is LNHDA and CDR2 is SQIVND (reference sequence). CDR3 protein: CASSIAGDSYNEQFF. CDR3 sequence (DNA): TGTGCCAGTAGTATAGCGGGAGACTCCTACAATGAGCAGTTCTTC.

The rearrangement uses TRBV4-3 and TRBJ1-2; the D gene is possibly TRBD1 (6 bases). Trimming shortened V by 0 bases and J by 2 bases, and 7 bases separated the two germline ends. The CDR3 has 14 amino acids. Germline V gene sequence: CDR1 LGHNA, CDR2 YSLEER. As DNA, the CDR3 is TGCGCCAGCAGCCAAGAACAGGGCAACTATGGCTACACCTTC. It specifies CASSQEQGNYGYTF.

The chain employs TRBV7-2 and TRBJ1-5; the D gene is possibly TRBD1 (6 bases). Germline-derived CDR1 and CDR2 are SGHTA and FQGNSA. The CDR3 contains 14 residues. Trimming removed 5 bases at V and 3 bases at J, with 11 bases between. CDR3 sequence: CASSRGQINQPQHF. CDR3 bases: TGTGCCAGCAGCCGGGGACAAATCAATCAGCCCCAGCATTTT.

This clone was counted a few times. The chain couples TRBV27 to TRBJ2-2, with D perhaps matching TRBD1 (6 bases). V was trimmed by 3 bases and J by 5 bases, leaving 13 bases between them. This CDR3 spans 15 amino acids. The V gene's germline CDR1 is MNHEY and CDR2 SMNVEV (reference sequence). The CDR3 DNA follows: TGTGCCAGCAGTTTCTCAGGGACAAGGACCGGGGAGCTGTTTTTT. Its translation: CASSFSGTRTGELFF.

The chain links TRBV27 to TRBJ2-7; tentative D call: TRBD2 (6 bases). Germline CDR1 and CDR2: MNHEY and SMNVEV (reference sequence). Trimming took off 3 bases at V and 1 base at J, with 13 bases between the two ends. The CDR3 is 15 amino acids. The CDR3 bases are TGTGCCAGCAGTTTCGCGGGACCAAGATCCTACGAGCAGTACTTC. It encodes CASSFAGPRSYEQYF.

J is TRBJ2-1 and V is TRBV9; a weak D match, TRBD1 (5 bases). V lost 3 bases to trimming and J lost 4 bases, with 8 bases between them. The CDR3 consists of 13 residues. Germline-derived CDR1 and CDR2 are SGDLS and YYNGEE. The CDR3 DNA reads TGTGCCAGCAGCGAGACAGCTTACAATGAGCAGTTCTTC. It translates to CASSETAYNEQFF.

V is TRBV28 and J is TRBJ2-3, with TRBD1 as a possible D gene (5 bases). Trimming took 0 bases from V and 2 from J, leaving 12 bases between them. This CDR3 contains 16 residues. Germline assignment: CDR1 MDHEN and CDR2 SYDVKM. CDR3 bases: TGTGCCAGCAGTTTATGGACAGACTCTACCACAGATACGCAGTATTTT. The encoded protein is CASSLWTDSTTDTQYF.

This sequence joins TRBV7-2 and TRBJ2-5; no firm D call. Trimming removed 5 bases at V and 5 bases at J, with 6 bases between. The CDR3 totals 11 residues. CDR1 is SGHTA, CDR2 FQGNSA, per germline. CDR3 DNA sequence: TGTGCCAGCAGCCTGTATGAGACCCAGTACTTC. Translated, it gives CASSLYETQYF.

The V gene is TRBV29-1, the J gene TRBJ1-1; TRBD1 matches at 9 bases. Trimming at V came to 5 bases and at J to 5 bases, leaving 6 bases not matched to a gene. The germline V gene encodes CDR1 SQVTM and CDR2 ANQGSEA. CDR3 length equals 13 residues. The CDR3 nucleotides are TGCAGCGTTCACAGGGGGCGCAAGACTGAAGCTTTCTTT. It encodes CSVHRGRKTEAFF.

The chain carries TRBV5-1 and TRBJ2-3; tentatively, D is TRBD1 (6 bases). V was cut by 2 bases and J by 1 base, with 11 bases left in between. The CDR3 totals 15 residues. In germline, CDR1 is SGHRS, CDR2 YFSETQ. The CDR3 loop reads CASSFQGLGTDTQYF. The CDR3 region has the DNA TGCGCCAGCAGCTTCCAGGGGTTGGGCACAGATACGCAGTATTTT.

The genes are TRBV18 and TRBJ1-1, with 7 bases that match TRBD1. V dropped 2 bases and J dropped 4; count of bases not matched to a gene: 10. CDR1 is KGHSH and CDR2 is LQKENI in the germline V gene. There are 16 residues in the CDR3. DNA of the CDR3: TGTGCCAGCTCACCAGTCCTCTTCGACAGGGTCACTGAAGCTTTCTTT. It yields the protein CASSPVLFDRVTEAFF.

This clone was observed a single time. V is TRBV7-2 and J is TRBJ1-4; possible D gene TRBD1, 5 bases. From germline, CDR1 is SGHTA and CDR2 FQGNSA. This CDR3 contains 14 residues. The V end was cut by 4 bases, the J end by 4 bases, with 10 bases between. The CDR3 DNA reads TGTGCCAGCAGCTCGGGGGGATTTAATGAAAAACTGTTTTTT. This gives the protein CASSSGGFNEKLFF.

The gene calls are TRBV7-6 and TRBJ2-5; 9 nucleotides match TRBD2. After removal of 1 base from V and 5 bases from J, the junction contained 8 bases not matched to a gene. Germline V lookup: CDR1 SGHVS, CDR2 FNYEAQ. This CDR3 is built from 16 residues. The CDR3 protein is CASSLVGSGSWETQYF. As DNA, the CDR3 is TGTGCCAGCAGCTTAGTCGGTAGCGGGAGTTGGGAGACCCAGTACTTC.

This chain connects TRBV6-6 to TRBJ2-2, with a tentative D call TRBD2 (7 bases). CDR3 length: 16 amino acids. Germline V CDR1 and CDR2: MNHNY, SVGAGI (reference sequence). V lost 6 bases and J lost 0, with 14 bases in between. The chain's CDR3 is CASRLLGGPNTGELFF. The CDR3 DNA is TGTGCCAGCAGACTACTCGGGGGGCCGAACACCGGGGAGCTGTTTTTT.

The rearrangement uses TRBV4-3 and TRBJ1-3, with unresolved D. CDR3 length equals 16 residues. CDR1 and CDR2 (germline): LGHNA, YSLEER. V lost 5 bases, J lost 0 bases, and 14 bases lay in between. The CDR3 DNA reads as TGCGCCAGCAGCAGTGAGGGAACCTTCTCTGGAAACACCATATATTTT. This translates into CASSSEGTFSGNTIYF.

The CDR3 DNA follows: TGTGCCAGCAGCCCCCAAGGGGGAAACACCGGGGAGCTGTTTTTT. This translates into CASSPQGGNTGELFF. The chain has TRBV7-9 and TRBJ2-2; D possibly corresponds to TRBD1 (6 bases). V was pared by 5 bases and J by 2 bases, with 12 bases between. Germline CDR1 and CDR2: SEHNR and FQNEAQ (reference sequence). The CDR3 runs 15 residues.

This clone was seen more than once but under ten times. The chain recombines TRBV7-9 with TRBJ2-5; 7 positions match TRBD2. V gave up 5 bases and J gave up 4 bases; unmatched junction bases: 10. Per germline, CDR1 SEHNR and CDR2 FQNEAQ (reference sequence). The CDR3 spans 15 residues. In DNA form, the CDR3 reads TGTGCCAGCAGCGGGAGGACTAGGGGCAGAGAGACCCAGTACTTC. This encodes CASSGRTRGRETQYF. Variable domain in full (rest from reference TRBV7-9 and TRBJ2-5): DTGVSQNPRHKITKRGQNVTFRCDPISEHNRLYWYRQTLGQGPEFLTYFQNEAQLEKSRLLSDRFSAERPKGSFSTLEIQRTEQGDSAMYLCASSGRTRGRETQYFGPGTRLLVL.

The genes are TRBV4-1 and TRBJ2-7, with 13 bases that match TRBD2. The J segment lost 2 bases and the V segment lost 2 bases, leaving 6 bases of the junction unmatched. Per the germline V gene, CDR1 is MGHRA and CDR2 is YSYEKL. The CDR3 is 17 residues long. The CDR3 sequence: CASSQRTSGSETYEQYF. The DNA of the CDR3 is TGCGCCAGCAGCCAAAGGACTAGCGGGAGTGAAACCTACGAGCAGTACTTC.

The genes are TRBV30 and TRBJ1-2; D gene ambiguous. Germline loops: CDR1 GTSNPN, CDR2 SVGIG (reference sequence). This CDR3 has 13 amino acids. The ends were cut back, 0 bases at V and 7 bases at J, with 12 bases in the middle. For the CDR3, the DNA is TGTGCCTGGAGTGTTCCGGGGTATGGTGGCTACACCTTC. Translation gives CAWSVPGYGGYTF.

This clone was seen only once. The V gene is TRBV14, the J gene TRBJ2-4; no clear D gene. This CDR3 contains 15 residues. The V gene's germline CDR1 is SGHDN and CDR2 FVKESK. The V end was cut by 2 bases, the J end by 2 bases, with 10 bases between. CDR3 region: CASSQSSITKNIQYF. The CDR3 DNA follows: TGTGCCAGCAGCCAATCTAGTATCACCAAAAACATTCAGTACTTC. The full variable domain, with the rest looked up from reference TRBV14 and TRBJ2-4, is EAGVTQFPSHSVIEKGQTVTLRCDPISGHDNLYWYRRVMGKEIKFLLHFVKESKQDESGMPNNRFLAERTGGTYSTLKVQPAELEDSGVYFCASSQSSITKNIQYFGAGTRLSVL.

CDR3 in DNA: TGTGCCAGCAGCTTAGAGGCTAGCGGGAGGGTTACCGCATCCTACAATGAGCAGTTCTTC. Protein product: CASSLEASGRVTASYNEQFF. This chain connects TRBV7-3 to TRBJ2-1; 12 bases are shared with TRBD2. The length of the CDR3 is 20 residues. The trim removed 2 bases at V and 1 base at J, leaving 12 bases unmatched. CDR1 SGHTA and CDR2 FQGTGA come from the germline V gene.

J is TRBJ1-5 and V is TRBV7-8, with D tentatively TRBD1 (5 bases). The CDR3 has 15 residues. The germline V gene has CDR1 SGHVS and CDR2 FQNEAQ. Trimming shortened V by 4 bases and J by 4 bases, and 14 bases separated the two germline ends. The CDR3 spells CASSYIQGGNQPQHF. The CDR3 DNA reads as TGTGCCAGCAGCTATATCCAGGGAGGGAATCAGCCCCAGCATTTT.